This passage covers 28 T cell receptor beta chains from one sample sequenced in a study of T cells after yellow fever vaccination. TCRdb re-analysed the 5' RACE reads in MiXCR, keeping a single row per CDR3 protein. The repertoire includes around 360,000 distinct CDR3 sequences, around a tenth of them detected once, and roughly 18% sits in the top ten. This sample comprised PBMCs, obtained on the day of the first yellow fever vaccination. These receptors were taken from a young man who received the YFV17D yellow fever vaccine.

A few counts support this clonotype. The chain recombines TRBV9 with TRBJ2-1, with 8 bases aligning to TRBD1. The CDR3 contains 15 residues. V was clipped by 3 bases and J by 9 bases; unmatched bases: 11. Germline values: CDR1 SGDLS, CDR2 YYNGEE. CDR3 sequence reads: CASSGLATGGGEQFF. CDR3 bases: TGTGCCAGCAGCGGTCTTGCTACAGGGGGTGGTGAGCAGTTCTTC.

This chain uses TRBV7-3 with TRBJ2-7; D call uncertain. The CDR3 is 14 amino acids. V shed 2 bases and J shed 7 bases, with 15 bases lying between them. Germline V gene lookup returns CDR1 SGHTA and CDR2 FQGTGA. The CDR3 DNA reads TGTGCCAGCAGCTTAGTCCCTCCCCGACAAGAGCAGTACGTC. This sequence encodes CASSLVPPRQEQYV.

The J gene is TRBJ1-4, the V gene TRBV7-9; D is unclear. V was pared by 2 bases and J by 5 bases, with 12 bases between. The CDR3 runs 15 residues. Per the germline V gene, CDR1 is SEHNR and CDR2 is FQNEAQ (reference sequence). CDR3 sequence reads: CASSLSRSRNEKLFF. The CDR3, as DNA: TGTGCCAGCAGCTTATCACGCAGCCGGAATGAAAAACTGTTTTTT. The complete variable domain, with remaining parts taken from reference TRBV7-9 and TRBJ1-4, reads DTGVSQNPRHKITKRGQNVTFRCDPISEHNRLYWYRQTLGQGPEFLTYFQNEAQLEKSRLLSDRFSAERPKGSFSTLEIQRTEQGDSAMYLCASSLSRSRNEKLFFGSGTQLSVL.

This clonotype was recorded a few times. The rearrangement uses TRBV6-4 and TRBJ1-1; D is unresolved. The V and J ends lost 5 bases and 3 bases respectively, with 10 bases between them. From germline, CDR1 is MRHNA and CDR2 SNTAGT. CDR3 size: 13 residues. CDR3 loop: CASSFQAHTEAFF. CDR3 nucleotides: TGTGCCAGCAGTTTTCAGGCGCACACTGAAGCTTTCTTT.

This clonotype has a handful of counts. The gene calls are TRBV18 and TRBJ1-2, with 8 bases identical to TRBD1. Germline V gene lookup returns CDR1 KGHSH and CDR2 LQKENI. The CDR3 runs to 15 residues. J lost 7 bases, V lost 2 bases, and 9 bases had no gene match. CDR3 bases: TGTGCCAGCTCACCAGACCAGGGGGCTGGGAGTGGCTACACCTTC. Translation gives CASSPDQGAGSGYTF.

This clonotype has only a few counts. The V and J genes are TRBV20-1 and TRBJ2-2; 9 bases are a match to TRBD1. This CDR3 has 14 amino acids. The germline V gene encodes CDR1 DFQATT and CDR2 SNEGSKA (reference sequence). J gave up 6 bases and V 6 bases, and 8 bases lay outside the gene matches. CDR3 nucleotide sequence: TGCAGTGCACTGACAGGGGGTGACGCCGGGGAGCTGTTTTTT. Its protein product is CSALTGGDAGELFF.

This clonotype was seen only a few times. This chain joins TRBV7-2 and TRBJ1-3; D not resolved. V lost 1 base and J lost 4, with 11 bases in between. The CDR3 length is 15 residues. The V gene's germline CDR1 is SGHTA and CDR2 FQGNSA. The CDR3 sequence is CASSLGPGTGNTIYF. CDR3 DNA: TGTGCCAGCAGCTTAGGCCCGGGAACGGGAAACACCATATATTTT.

The chain employs TRBV3-1 and TRBJ1-1, with TRBD1 as a possible D gene (6 bases). The length of the CDR3 is 13 residues. Germline V gene lookup returns CDR1 LGHDT and CDR2 YNNKEL (reference sequence). The V end was cut by 5 bases, the J end by 6 bases, with 13 bases between. CDR3 DNA: TGTGCCAGCAGCAGGGCAGGGGTGCCTGAAGCTTTCTTT. It codes for CASSRAGVPEAFF. Complete variable domain (other parts from reference TRBV3-1 and TRBJ1-1): DTAVSQTPKYLVTQMGNDKSIKCEQNLGHDTMYWYKQDSKKFLKIMFSYNNKELIINETVPNRFSPKSPDKAHLNLHINSLELGDSAVYFCASSRAGVPEAFFGQGTRLTVV.

This clonotype was counted between two and nine times. V and J are TRBV6-1 and TRBJ2-7; weak D call: TRBD2 (7 bases). Looked up from germline, CDR1 is MNHNS and CDR2 is SASEGT. The V end was cut by 7 bases, the J end by 0 bases, with 22 bases between. The CDR3 consists of 17 residues. The CDR3 sequence: CASTPWGGPRSSYEQYV. As DNA, the CDR3 is TGTGCCAGCACCCCCTGGGGGGGCCCTCGAAGCTCCTACGAGCAGTACGTC.

V gene TRBV5-5 combines with J gene TRBJ2-5, with 7 bases lining up with TRBD1. The V segment lost 3 bases and the J segment 4 bases; nucleotides outside the gene matches: 12. The CDR3 runs 16 residues. Germline-derived CDR1 and CDR2 are SGHKS and YYEKEE (reference sequence). CDR3 loop: CASSSDLDRAPETQYF. Here the CDR3 DNA reads TGTGCCAGCAGCTCTGACCTCGACAGGGCTCCAGAGACCCAGTACTTC.

This clonotype has ten or more counts. CDR3 residues: CASSLGPGPASNEQFF. CDR3 nucleotide sequence: TGTGCCAGCAGTTTGGGTCCGGGGCCCGCAAGCAATGAGCAGTTCTTC. The chain is built from TRBV12-3 or TRBV12-4 and TRBJ2-1, with D perhaps being TRBD1 or TRBD2 (5 bases each). The CDR3 length is 16 residues. V was pared by 3 bases and J by 6 bases, with 18 bases between.

This clonotype came up a few times. CDR3 DNA sequence: TGTGCCAGCAGTTTACAGGGGGTATCCCTCGAAGCTTTCTTT. This translates into CASSLQGVSLEAFF. The chain couples TRBV12-3 or TRBV12-4 to TRBJ1-1, with 7 bases lining up with TRBD1. The CDR3 length is 14 residues. Trimming took 2 bases from V and 8 from J; bases not matched to a gene: 8.

There are a few counts of this clonotype. The gene calls are TRBV27 and TRBJ2-2; D call uncertain. There are 14 residues in the CDR3. Germline CDR1 is MNHEY and CDR2 is SMNVEV (reference sequence). V was cut by 3 bases and J by 4 bases, with 9 bases left in between. Here the CDR3 DNA reads TGTGCCAGCAGTTTTCGCTACCCCACCGGGGAGCTGTTTTTT. Amino acids: CASSFRYPTGELFF.

This clonotype came up a few times. The chain uses TRBV20-1 and TRBJ1-1, with D tentatively TRBD1 (5 bases). This CDR3 region has 14 residues. V was trimmed by 2 bases and J by 6 bases, leaving 16 bases between them. Germline assignment: CDR1 DFQATT and CDR2 SNEGSKA (reference sequence). The CDR3 spells CSARYGAGQAEAFF. CDR3 DNA sequence: TGCAGTGCTAGATATGGGGCAGGTCAGGCTGAAGCTTTCTTT.

This clonotype has just a few counts. The V gene is TRBV29-1, the J gene TRBJ2-1; the D gene is possibly TRBD2 (5 bases). This CDR3 is built from 12 residues. V lost 2 bases and J lost 6, with 8 bases in between. Germline CDR1 reads SQVTM; CDR2 reads ANQGSEA. The CDR3 bases are TGCAGCGTTGAATCGGACTCCAATGAGCAGTTCTTC. Translation gives CSVESDSNEQFF.

At least ten counts were recorded for this clonotype. The V gene is TRBV5-1, the J gene TRBJ1-5; no firm D call. V was shortened by 0 bases and J by 4 bases, with 5 bases between the two germline ends. Germline CDR1 reads SGHRS; CDR2 reads YFSETQ. The CDR3 length is 13 residues. CDR3 region: CASSLDPNQPQHF. The DNA of the CDR3 is TGCGCCAGCAGCTTGGACCCGAATCAGCCCCAGCATTTT.

This clonotype appeared a few times. V gene TRBV6-1 combines with J gene TRBJ2-3; 7 nucleotides agree with TRBD1. Germline CDR1 is MNHNS and CDR2 is SASEGT. The CDR3 has 14 amino acids. The V segment lost 11 bases and the J segment 0 bases; nucleotides outside the gene matches: 8. The CDR3 DNA reads TGTGCCTCTCGGACAGGAGTGAGCACAGATACGCAGTATTTT. This gives the protein CASRTGVSTDTQYF.

This chain connects TRBV6-2 or TRBV6-3 to TRBJ2-3; D is perhaps TRBD1 (6 bases). CDR3 length: 16 amino acids. Trimming removed 2 bases from V and 8 bases from J, with 20 bases in between. Germline loops: CDR1 MNHEY, CDR2 SVGEGT. CDR3 bases: TGTGCCAGCAGTTACGTCAGGATTGTTTCACAGGGTACGCAGTATTTT. Protein: CASSYVRIVSQGTQYF.

Only a few counts were recorded for this clonotype. The rearrangement links TRBV6-5 to TRBJ1-2; D is undetermined. V lost 8 bases to trimming and J lost 2 bases, with 6 bases between them. Germline CDR1 is MNHEY and CDR2 is SVGAGI. The CDR3 totals 11 residues. The CDR3 DNA follows: TGTGCCAGCCGATCCAACTATGGCTACACCTTC. Its translation: CASRSNYGYTF.

This clonotype was observed at least ten times. This chain connects TRBV11-1 to TRBJ2-3, with 12 positions matching TRBD2. The germline gives CDR1 SGHAT, CDR2 FQDESV (reference sequence). The CDR3 is 18 amino acids. The V gene end was trimmed by 0 bases and the J gene end by 2 bases; junction bases not matched to a gene: 6. CDR3 residues: CASSLARLAGDPTDTQYF. The DNA of the CDR3 is TGTGCCAGCAGCTTAGCAAGACTAGCGGGAGACCCCACAGATACGCAGTATTTT.

This clonotype was detected ten times or more. At one end, the junction sequence differs from germline, possibly due to a read error. V usage is TRBV7-9 and J usage is TRBJ1-2; the D is unclear. Germline CDR1 is SEHNR and CDR2 is FQNEAQ (reference sequence). The CDR3 is 13 amino acids. CDR3 sequence (DNA): TGTGCCAGCAGCCCCCGGCAAGTCGGCCCTATACCCTTC. Amino acid sequence: CASSPRQVGPIPF.

There are a few counts of this clonotype. V is TRBV5-1 and J is TRBJ2-5, with a tentative D call TRBD2 (6 bases). Germline V CDR1 and CDR2: SGHRS, YFSETQ. The CDR3 is 15 amino acids. The V gene lost 6 bases and the J gene lost 5 bases, with 20 bases spanning the gap. The CDR3 nucleotides are TGCGCCAGCAACGTGGATGTAAGCGGGCGGGAGACCCAGTACTTC. Its translation is CASNVDVSGRETQYF. Full variable domain (outside the CDR3, taken from reference TRBV5-1 and TRBJ2-5): KAGVTQTPRYLIKTRGQQVTLSCSPISGHRSVSWYQQTPGQGLQFLFEYFSETQRNKGNFPGRFSGRQFSNSRSEMNVSTLELGDSALYLCASNVDVSGRETQYFGPGTRLLVL.

V and J are TRBV4-1 and TRBJ1-4, with D tentatively TRBD1 (6 bases). The germline gives CDR1 MGHRA, CDR2 YSYEKL. CDR3 length equals 20 residues. Trimming cost V 4 bases and J 7 bases, with 31 bases left between them. CDR3 amino acids: CASSPMGGRAVPVEGEKLFF. Written as DNA, the CDR3 is TGCGCCAGCAGCCCAATGGGGGGGCGCGCGGTCCCTGTCGAAGGTGAAAAACTGTTTTTT.

This clonotype has only a few counts. The chain joins TRBV20-1 to TRBJ2-5, with D perhaps TRBD2 (6 bases). CDR1 is DFQATT, CDR2 SNEGSKA, per germline (reference sequence). The CDR3 sequence is 15 residues long. Trimming took 0 bases from V and 0 from J, leaving 11 bases between them. In DNA form, the CDR3 reads TGCAGTGCTAGAGATCCTAGCGCAAACCAAGAGACCCAGTACTTC. It yields the protein CSARDPSANQETQYF.

This clonotype was found a few times. The chain is built from TRBV5-1 and TRBJ2-7, with D tentatively TRBD1 (7 bases). The V and J ends lost 4 bases and 5 bases respectively, with 22 bases between them. CDR3 length: 16 residues. Germline V CDR1 and CDR2: SGHRS, YFSETQ. CDR3 region: CASSLLLTGTQNEQYF. CDR3 nucleotides: TGCGCCAGCAGCCTCCTCCTGACAGGGACTCAGAACGAGCAGTACTTC.

V and J are TRBV4-1 and TRBJ2-7; 8 bases are shared with TRBD1. The CDR3 has 15 amino acids. Germline V lookup: CDR1 MGHRA, CDR2 YSYEKL. V shed 4 bases and J 2 bases; nucleotides not matched to a gene: 7. The CDR3 spells CASSPQGTGTYEQYF. The CDR3 nucleotides are TGCGCCAGCAGCCCGCAAGGGACAGGAACCTACGAGCAGTACTTC.

This clonotype was seen a handful of times. CDR3 loop: CSAGPSGGAGADTQYF. Here the CDR3 DNA reads TGCAGTGCTGGGCCTAGCGGGGGGGCCGGGGCAGATACGCAGTATTTT. The chain recombines TRBV20-1 with TRBJ2-3; 12 positions match TRBD2. The CDR3 has 16 residues. Trimming removed 5 bases from V and 4 bases from J; junction bases left unmatched: 10. Germline V gene lookup returns CDR1 DFQATT and CDR2 SNEGSKA (reference sequence).

This clonotype was detected only a few times. V usage is TRBV7-2 and J usage is TRBJ1-1; D is unclear. The CDR3 is 14 amino acids. Germline V CDR1 and CDR2: SGHTA, FQGNSA. The V end was cut by 3 bases, the J end by 3 bases, with 11 bases between. The chain's CDR3 is CASSFDLRDTEAFF. CDR3 DNA sequence: TGTGCCAGCAGCTTCGACCTGAGGGACACTGAAGCTTTCTTT.